These T cell receptor beta chains were read from a single sample in a study of shared clonotypes between healthy human individuals. Some clones are missing from TCRdb's copy, which holds only in-frame ones; the method was immunoSEQ multiplex PCR. Found here are some 1.5 million clones, over 95% of them singletons; the top ten hold about 1.2%. Sequenced sample: naive CD4+ T cells sorted from blood. The receptor set was obtained from a man in his thirties or forties in good health. CDR3s include the opening cysteine and the closing phenylalanine or tryptophan. A D gene is named only where the DNA matches it firmly. Clone size appears in some rows only: once, few, many, or a class for an expanded clone.

v_gene: TRBV19
d_gene: .
abundance: .
j_gene: TRBJ2-1
CDR3nt: TGTGCCAGTAGTATAGTGGCTAGCAGCTACAATGAGCAGTTCTTC
CDR3aa: CASSIVASSYNEQFF

v_gene: TRBV5-4
d_gene: .
abundance: once
j_gene: TRBJ1-2
CDR3nt: TGTGCCAGCAGCCCAGACCGCCTTTTGGGCTACACCTTC
CDR3aa: CASSPDRLLGYTF

v_gene: TRBV5-1
d_gene: .
abundance: .
j_gene: TRBJ1-4
CDR3nt: TGCGCCAGCAGCCCCGACAGTGAAGAAAAACTGTTTTTT
CDR3aa: CASSPDSEEKLFF

v_gene: TRBV5-4
d_gene: .
abundance: .
j_gene: TRBJ2-7
CDR3nt: TGTGCCAGCAGCTCCCCGGGATCACATTCCTACGAGCAGTACTTC
CDR3aa: CASSSPGSHSYEQYF

v_gene: TRBV5-5
d_gene: .
abundance: .
j_gene: TRBJ2-5
CDR3nt: TGTGCCAGTGGGCGAGTTCAAGAGACCCAGTACTTC
CDR3aa: CASGRVQETQYF

v_gene: TRBV9
d_gene: .
abundance: .
j_gene: TRBJ2-3
CDR3nt: TGTGCCAGCAGCACCGACTCAATAGACACAGATACGCAGTATTTT
CDR3aa: CASSTDSIDTDTQYF

v_gene: TRBV5-1
d_gene: .
abundance: .
j_gene: TRBJ2-1
CDR3nt: TGCGCCAGCAGCCCCCAGGGATCCTACAATGAGCAGTTCTTC
CDR3aa: CASSPQGSYNEQFF

v_gene: TRBV6-1
d_gene: .
abundance: once
j_gene: TRBJ2-6
CDR3nt: TGTGCCAGCACAGTGAGCTCTGGGGCCAACGTCCTGACTTTC
CDR3aa: CASTVSSGANVLTF

v_gene: TRBV27
d_gene: TRBD2
abundance: .
j_gene: TRBJ2-5
CDR3nt: TGTGCCAGCAGGAAAGGGGGACTAGCCTGGGGATCGTACCAAGAGACCCAGTACTTC
CDR3aa: CASRKGGLAWGSYQETQYF

v_gene: TRBV5-5
d_gene: .
abundance: .
j_gene: TRBJ2-1
CDR3nt: TGTGCCAGCAGCGGAGGACTATCAAATGGGGTCAATGAGCAGTTCTTC
CDR3aa: CASSGGLSNGVNEQFF

v_gene: TRBV25-1
d_gene: .
abundance: few
j_gene: TRBJ2-7
CDR3nt: TGTGCCAGCAGTCGTATCTACGAGCAGTACTTC
CDR3aa: CASSRIYEQYF

v_gene: TRBV5-1
d_gene: .
abundance: .
j_gene: TRBJ2-2
CDR3nt: TGCGCCAGCAGCCCGGACGGGAACACCGGGGAGCTGTTTTTT
CDR3aa: CASSPDGNTGELFF

v_gene: TRBV4-3
d_gene: .
abundance: .
j_gene: TRBJ2-3
CDR3nt: TGCGCCAGCAGCCAAGAAGCGGGCTTTCGGGGTACGCAGTATTTT
CDR3aa: CASSQEAGFRGTQYF

v_gene: TRBV6-1
d_gene: .
abundance: once
j_gene: TRBJ1-1
CDR3nt: TGTGCCAGCAGTGAAGAGCTCGGCACTGAAGCTTTCTTT
CDR3aa: CASSEELGTEAFF

v_gene: TRBV5-1
d_gene: .
abundance: .
j_gene: TRBJ2-1
CDR3nt: TGCGCCAGCAGCTTGGCCAAACCAGGGGAAGCGTACAATGAGCAGTTCTTC
CDR3aa: CASSLAKPGEAYNEQFF

v_gene: TRBV5-1
d_gene: .
abundance: once
j_gene: TRBJ2-2
CDR3nt: TGCGCCAGCAGCCGGACGGGACATTCGAACACCGGGGAGCTGTTTTTT
CDR3aa: CASSRTGHSNTGELFF

v_gene: TRBV28
d_gene: TRBD1
abundance: .
j_gene: TRBJ2-1
CDR3nt: TGTGCCAGTAGTTTAATCGGGACAGGACACAATGAGCAGTTCTTC
CDR3aa: CASSLIGTGHNEQFF

v_gene: TRBV28
d_gene: .
abundance: .
j_gene: TRBJ2-3
CDR3nt: TGTGCCAGCAGTAGCCAACGGGACACCAGCACAGATACGCAGTATTTT
CDR3aa: CASSSQRDTSTDTQYF

v_gene: TRBV29-1
d_gene: .
abundance: .
j_gene: TRBJ2-1
CDR3nt: TGCAGCGTTGCTAAGGGCTCCTACAATGAGCAGTTCTTC
CDR3aa: CSVAKGSYNEQFF

v_gene: TRBV14
d_gene: .
abundance: .
j_gene: TRBJ1-4
CDR3nt: TGTGCCAGCAGCCAAGTATCGGTTATCGGAAATGAAAAACTGTTTTTT
CDR3aa: CASSQVSVIGNEKLFF

v_gene: TRBV28
d_gene: TRBD2
abundance: .
j_gene: TRBJ2-2
CDR3nt: TGTGCCAGCAGTACCCAACTAGCGGGACCCTTCGCGAACACCGGGGAGCTGTTTTTT
CDR3aa: CASSTQLAGPFANTGELFF

v_gene: TRBV2
d_gene: TRBD2
abundance: .
j_gene: TRBJ2-1
CDR3nt: TGTGCCAGCAGACCCCAGCGGGAGGGATACAATGAGCAGTTCTTC
CDR3aa: CASRPQREGYNEQFF

v_gene: TRBV29-1
d_gene: TRBD2
abundance: .
j_gene: TRBJ2-5
CDR3nt: TGCAGCGCGGGACTAGCGGGAGAGACCCAGTACTTC
CDR3aa: CSAGLAGETQYF

v_gene: TRBV10-3
d_gene: .
abundance: .
j_gene: TRBJ1-2
CDR3nt: TGTGCCATCAGTGAATACCAGGAGAGTAACTATGGCTACACCTTC
CDR3aa: CAISEYQESNYGYTF

v_gene: TRBV7-6
d_gene: TRBD2
abundance: .
j_gene: TRBJ2-7
CDR3nt: TGTGCCAGCAGCTTAGAGGCTAGCGGGTTCTCCTACGAGCAGTACTTC
CDR3aa: CASSLEASGFSYEQYF

v_gene: TRBV5-1
d_gene: .
abundance: .
j_gene: TRBJ2-5
CDR3nt: TGCGCCAGCAGCGGGCTAATCCAAGAGACCCAGTACTTC
CDR3aa: CASSGLIQETQYF

v_gene: TRBV28
d_gene: .
abundance: .
j_gene: TRBJ1-1
CDR3nt: TGTGCCAGCAGCACATGGACAGAAGAAGCTTTCTTT
CDR3aa: CASSTWTEEAFF

v_gene: TRBV7-3
d_gene: .
abundance: .
j_gene: TRBJ2-1
CDR3nt: TGTGCCAGCAGCTTAACCTTCGGGGCCGGGTCACTGTCTGGGAATGAGCAGTTCTTC
CDR3aa: CASSLTFGAGSLSGNEQFF

v_gene: TRBV18
d_gene: TRBD1
abundance: .
j_gene: TRBJ1-2
CDR3nt: TGTGCCAGCTCACCAGACAGGGGATTCCCTGGCTACACCTTC
CDR3aa: CASSPDRGFPGYTF

v_gene: TRBV6-1
d_gene: .
abundance: once
j_gene: TRBJ1-5
CDR3nt: TGTGCCAGCAGTGAATTATATCAGCCCCAGCATTTT
CDR3aa: CASSELYQPQHF

v_gene: TRBV28
d_gene: .
abundance: .
j_gene: TRBJ2-2
CDR3nt: TGTGCCAGCAAGGGTGGGGGTCCCGGGGAGCTGTTTTTT
CDR3aa: CASKGGGPGELFF

v_gene: TRBV28
d_gene: .
abundance: .
j_gene: TRBJ2-7
CDR3nt: TGTGCCAGCGGGTCGGGACCTCCGGTGCGGGAGCAGTACTTC
CDR3aa: CASGSGPPVREQYF

v_gene: TRBV6-5
d_gene: .
abundance: .
j_gene: TRBJ2-4
CDR3nt: TGTGCCAGCAGCCGACGGGCGGAGGCCAAAAACATTCAGTACTTC
CDR3aa: CASSRRAEAKNIQYF

v_gene: TRBV11-3
d_gene: .
abundance: .
j_gene: TRBJ2-2
CDR3nt: TGTGCCAGCAGCTCTACCTCCGGGAAAAACACCGGGGAGCTGTTTTTT
CDR3aa: CASSSTSGKNTGELFF

v_gene: TRBV9
d_gene: TRBD1
abundance: .
j_gene: TRBJ1-1
CDR3nt: TGTGCCAGCAGCGTTATGCAGGGGGGCACTGAAGCTTTCTTT
CDR3aa: CASSVMQGGTEAFF

v_gene: TRBV5-5
d_gene: TRBD1
abundance: .
j_gene: TRBJ1-5
CDR3nt: TGTGCCAGCAGCTTGGCCGTAGATTCGGGACAGGGAGTTCGTCAGCCCCAGCATTTT
CDR3aa: CASSLAVDSGQGVRQPQHF

v_gene: TRBV28
d_gene: TRBD1
abundance: .
j_gene: TRBJ1-4
CDR3nt: TGTGCCAGCAGTGCTGACAGGGGGACAACTAATGAAAAACTGTTTTTT
CDR3aa: CASSADRGTTNEKLFF